Listed below are T cell receptor beta chains from one sample, sequenced in a study of PD-1 blockade in classical Hodgkin lymphoma. TCRdb's table, derived via immunoSEQ multiplex PCR, lists solely in-frame clones and lacks some. The sample has about 41,000 clones, around 69% seen once. The sample in question was peripheral blood mononuclear cells (PBMCs), obtained before the fourth cycle of nivolumab. These receptors were taken from a human donor with classical Hodgkin lymphoma. Each CDR3 is given without its conserved first and last residue.

length,V,CDR3
9,TRBV5-1,ASSSTYEQY
15,TRBV4-1,ASSQVREQQANQPQH
17,TRBV5-1,ASSLEVGKGFSGANVLT
14,TRBV4-3,ASSQGQNIAKNIQY
12,TRBV6-1,ASSESKRGGSQY
15,TRBV2,ASSDLIALGLLPGYT
11,TRBV19,ASSIVPNTEAF
11,TRBV19,ASTRDRLRPQH
16,TRBV7-2,ASSFRTGGISGANVLT
12,TRBV7-6,ASSADPGIYEQY
12,TRBV28,ASSLYQGGTEAF
10,TRBV6-6,ASSYRWYEQY
14,TRBV10-3,AISDSPGGASGELF
14,TRBV7-9,ASSARSRQANYGYT
13,TRBV9,ASSPRWSVGNEQF
11,TRBV7-9,ASSRGTGSAEY
12,TRBV4-3,ASSPLQGRYEQY
13,TRBV6-5,ASSRPGRVSAEAF
14,TRBV28,ASSFDLAGLSYEQY
13,TRBV19,ASSPQSSYNSPLH
11,TRBV19,ASSVAGYYEQY
13,TRBV9,ASSESDRPNTEAF
12,TRBV18,ASSPTGRRTEAF
11,TRBV6-5,ASSFEEAYEQY
14,TRBV11-2,ASSLVVSGGEDTQY
10,TRBV29-1,SADSFYNEQF
12,TRBV7-9,ASQGSRGLDTQY
12,TRBV7-8,ASSFRAGANVLT
11,TRBV30,AWSERQGYGYT
13,TRBV5-6,ASSFPGQSQETQY
9,TRBV11-2,ASSLNFEQY
13,TRBV5-1,ASSTGQGYTGELF
13,TRBV9,ASSPRTGDNYGYT
14,TRBV6-1,ASSEQAGYRVTEAF
11,TRBV19,ASSITRNQPQH
12,TRBV2,ARLLESGKSGYT
11,TRBV6-5,ASSSGLGIEAF
12,TRBV5-4,ASSPPGSGETQY
12,TRBV2,ASSEFVRSYEQY
13,TRBV10-2,ASSESRGQSYGYT
13,TRBV7-2,ASSSLVGGYNEQF
11,TRBV27,ASSLIGNYGYT
11,TRBV7-6,ASSRGQQETQY
11,TRBV30,AWQTGGNYGYT
12,TRBV5-6,ASSGPNFNYGYT
13,TRBV6-6,ASSGSGGAKNIQY
9,TRBV7-6,ASSNLYEQY
14,TRBV5-5,ASSPFESSYNSPLH
13,TRBV6-1,ASSARGASTDTQY
13,TRBV9,ASGGSSHTNYGYT
11,TRBV6-5,ASSYVGGTEQY
13,TRBV9,ASSGSGFRHETQY
13,TRBV7-8,ASSHPGVTNEKLF